Here is one T cell receptor beta chain with its context. Its antigen is unknown. V lost 3 bases and J lost 0, with 15 bases in between. CDR1 and CDR2 from the germline V gene are LGHNA and YNFKEQ. The CDR3 length is 18 residues. The table came from immunoSEQ multiplex PCR; TCRdb's copy has only in-frame clones and leaves some out. Among about a million clones listed, 70% to 85% were seen once. The data were taken from a study of shared clonotypes between healthy human individuals. Overall study: Used for every donor were three CD4 naive, three CD4 memory, two CD8 naive and one CD8 memory plate.

Study-level results: The donor pool, a small one, limited the genetic and exposure-history diversity represented.

Adults of Caucasian background living in Nashville, Tennessee made up all donors. This chain connects TRBV4-2 to TRBJ2-6; D possibly corresponds to TRBD1 (6 bases). Sequenced input: memory CD4+ T cells from PBMCs. Stated subset: CD45RA-negative fraction. The clonotype comes from a man aged 18 to 30 in good health. Some clones in this sample may be carry-over from other donors' samples. CDR3 bases: TGTGCCAGCAGCCAGACCGGGACATTAAGCTCTGGGGCCAACGTCCTGACTTTC. Its translation is CASSQTGTLSSGANVLTF.